This T cell receptor beta chain was documented in a study of identical twins. Every donor was a healthy Caucasian. The CDR3 loop spans 15 amino acids. Germline V gives CDR1 SNHLY, CDR2 FYNNEI. Trimming at V came to 6 bases and at J to 10 bases, leaving 15 bases not matched to a gene. This clonotype has a single count. The antigen is undetermined. The conserved final phenylalanine or tryptophan is absent from the CDR3, which likely points to a read error. Using its own MiXCR run on the 5' RACE reads, TCRdb lists one record per CDR3 protein. The sample contains 1.5 million to 2 million distinct CDR3 sequences, about 30% of which appear only once. Study-level findings and limits: One should note that invariant MAIT and iNKT cells could partly confound zero-insertion analyses. Twin pairs had excess sharing that was weaker in beta out-of-frame sequences. Insertion counts were lower in abundant cord blood beta clonotypes, a trend that memory repertoires did not show.

The sequence came from a newborn girl in good health. V usage is TRBV2 and J usage is TRBJ1-5; TRBD1 matches at 7 bases. The sequenced material came from cord blood. CDR3 residues: CASRPKTGIRSPQHV. The CDR3 coding sequence is TGTGCCAGCAGACCTAAGACAGGGATACGATCCCCCCAGCATGTT.